These 17 T cell receptor beta chains came from one sample sequenced in a study of beta chain features in type 1 diabetes. Study-level points and caveats: TCRB CDR3 length was moderately but significantly reduced in all four CD4+ subsets of Type 1 diabetes patients.

Their cognate antigens are unknown. Expressed TCRB transcripts were sequenced after all isolated RNA was converted to cDNA. The assay was immunoSEQ multiplex PCR, and TCRdb's table has in-frame clones only and misses some. The table shows about 230,000 clones, with around 16% occurring only once. The material sequenced was naive CD4+ T cells from blood. The receptors derive from a man aged 25 to 40 with type 1 diabetes.

V gene TRBV7-2 combines with J gene TRBJ2-5; TRBD2 agrees at 11 bases. The trim removed 5 bases at V and 4 bases at J, leaving 3 bases unmatched. The germline CDR1 and CDR2 sequences are SGHTA and FQGNSA. This CDR3 is built from 14 residues. This CDR3 is CASSAGLAGETQYF. The CDR3 DNA sequence: TGTGCCAGCAGCGCTGGACTAGCGGGAGAGACCCAGTACTTC.

This clone showed up just a few times. Other DNA variants within this sample encode the same CDR3. The chain carries TRBV7-2 and TRBJ2-3; D could derive from TRBD1 or TRBD2 (5 bases each). CDR1 SGHTA and CDR2 FQGNSA come from the germline V gene. There are 14 residues in the CDR3. V lost 0 bases, J lost 3 bases, and 7 bases lay in between. Here the CDR3 reads CASSLARGTDTQYF. DNA for the CDR3: TGTGCCAGCAGCTTAGCGAGGGGAACAGATACGCAGTATTTT.

This chain joins TRBV4-3 and TRBJ2-3, with D unresolved. CDR1 and CDR2 from the germline V gene are LGHNA and YSLEER. The CDR3 contains 15 residues. Trimming stripped 5 bases from V and 2 bases from J, with 14 bases between. CDR3 bases: TGCGCCAGCAGCGGAGAAGACCGCCCCACAGATACGCAGTATTTT. Translated, it gives CASSGEDRPTDTQYF.

This sequence joins TRBV7-9 and TRBJ1-2; D is unclear. This CDR3 region has 13 residues. Germline CDR1 is SEHNR and CDR2 is FQNEAQ (reference sequence). Trimming took off 5 bases at V and 1 base at J, with 8 bases between the two ends. The CDR3 sequence is CASSHNNNYGYTF. DNA for the CDR3: TGTGCCAGCAGCCACAACAATAACTATGGCTACACCTTC.

V is TRBV6-1 and J is TRBJ2-3; possibly TRBD1 for D (6 bases). CDR3 length: 13 residues. Germline CDR1 MNHNS, CDR2 SASEGT. V was shortened by 6 bases and J by 4 bases, with 11 bases between the two germline ends. The CDR3 DNA follows: TGTGCCAGCAGACTACAGGGAGCAGATACGCAGTATTTT. This translates into CASRLQGADTQYF.

The chain recombines TRBV10-3 with TRBJ1-5, with 7 bases fitting TRBD1. Germline V CDR1 and CDR2: ENHRY, SYGVKD. The V gene end was trimmed by 4 bases and the J gene end by 3 bases; junction bases not matched to a gene: 3. The CDR3 contains 14 residues. Written as DNA, the CDR3 is TGTGCCATCAGTGCGACAGGGAACAATCAGCCCCAGCATTTT. This sequence encodes CAISATGNNQPQHF.

The chain joins TRBV5-1 to TRBJ2-2, with D perhaps matching TRBD1 (5 bases). The length of the CDR3 is 14 residues. Germline V gene data show CDR1 as SGHRS and CDR2 as YFSETQ. The V gene lost 4 bases and the J gene lost 7 bases, with 14 bases spanning the gap. The CDR3 sequence: CASSQAGFIGELFF. Written as DNA, the CDR3 is TGCGCCAGCAGCCAGGCAGGGTTTATCGGGGAGCTGTTTTTT.

V and J are TRBV7-2 and TRBJ2-3; D possibly corresponds to TRBD1 (5 bases). Germline V gene lookup returns CDR1 SGHTA and CDR2 FQGNSA. The CDR3 is 14 residues long. V was shortened by 5 bases and J by 1 base, with 10 bases between the two germline ends. The CDR3 here is CASSPRVGTDTQYF. The CDR3 nucleotides read TGTGCCAGCAGCCCCAGGGTTGGCACAGATACGCAGTATTTT.

DNA of the CDR3: TGTGCCAGCAGCCAGGGGACAGAACCGTCACCGACCGATGAGCAGTTCTTC. Translating gives CASSQGTEPSPTDEQFF. The genes are TRBV14 and TRBJ2-1, with 7 bases matching TRBD1. This CDR3 has 17 residues. Germline lookup yields CDR1 SGHDN and CDR2 FVKESK. J gave up 8 bases and V 3 bases, and 16 bases lay outside the gene matches.

The CDR3 protein is CASSDSGSETQYF. Here the CDR3 DNA reads TGTGCCAGCAGTGATTCGGGGAGTGAGACCCAGTACTTC. The chain combines TRBV25-1 with TRBJ2-5, with D perhaps matching TRBD2 (5 bases). Trimming took off 3 bases at V and 5 bases at J, with 10 bases between the two ends. The CDR3 is 13 amino acids. CDR1 and CDR2 (germline): MGHDK, SYGVNS.

This clone appeared a few times. The chain employs TRBV27 and TRBJ2-1; no reliable D call. The V end lost 2 bases, the J end lost 10 bases, and 6 bases lay between the germline ends. This CDR3 spans 11 amino acids. Germline CDR1 and CDR2: MNHEY and SMNVEV (reference sequence). CDR3 residues: CASSLNREQFF. For the CDR3, the DNA is TGTGCCAGCAGTTTAAATCGAGAGCAGTTCTTC.

This clone turned up a few times. The rearrangement joins TRBV4-1 to TRBJ2-1; 8 bases agree with TRBD1. The CDR3 loop spans 13 amino acids. Trimming cost V 0 bases and J 8 bases; bases outside gene matches: 0. Germline values: CDR1 MGHRA, CDR2 YSYEKL. The CDR3 nucleotides are TGCGCCAGCAGCCAAGACAGGGGGCATGAGCAGTTCTTC. It is translated as CASSQDRGHEQFF.

This clone has more than one count but fewer than ten. This specimen includes other DNA sequences encoding the same CDR3. The chain joins TRBV7-9 to TRBJ2-5; 10 bases agree with TRBD1. The V gene end was trimmed by 5 bases and the J gene end by 5 bases; junction bases not matched to a gene: 8. This CDR3 has 15 residues. The germline CDR1 and CDR2 sequences are SEHNR and FQNEAQ (reference sequence). The CDR3 reads CASSRDRGLEETQYF. The CDR3 region has the DNA TGTGCCAGCAGCAGAGACAGGGGGCTGGAGGAGACCCAGTACTTC.

The V call is TRBV4-2, the J call TRBJ2-7; 7 nucleotides match TRBD1. V lost 1 base, J lost 2 bases, and 14 bases stayed unmatched. CDR3 length: 18 residues. The germline V gene encodes CDR1 LGHNA and CDR2 YNFKEQ. The CDR3 DNA is TGTGCCAGCAGCCAAGGGTTTACAGGTACAGGGGATACCTACGAGCAGTACTTC. Translating it yields CASSQGFTGTGDTYEQYF.

This chain joins TRBV7-2 and TRBJ1-1; TRBD1 matches 7 bases. The trim removed 6 bases at V and 5 bases at J, leaving 9 bases unmatched. This CDR3 contains 14 residues. Germline CDR1 is SGHTA and CDR2 is FQGNSA. The CDR3 spells CASSLRQGRTEAFF. CDR3 sequence (DNA): TGTGCCAGCAGTTTAAGACAGGGACGGACTGAAGCTTTCTTT. Filled out from reference TRBV7-2 and TRBJ1-1, the complete variable domain reads GAGVSQSPSNKVTEKGKDVELRCDPISGHTALYWYRQSLGQGLEFLIYFQGNSAPDKSGLPSDRFSAERTGGSVSTLTIQRTQQEDSAVYLCASSLRQGRTEAFFGQGTRLTVV.

The gene calls are TRBV15 and TRBJ2-3; 12 bases are a match to TRBD2. CDR1 is LNHNV and CDR2 is YYDKDF in the germline V gene (reference sequence). CDR3 length equals 19 residues. Losses at the gene ends were 0 bases for V and 3 bases for J; bases not matched to a gene: 10. The CDR3 DNA follows: TGTGCCACCAGCAGAGATGTACCTAGCGGGAGGGCCCTGACAGATACGCAGTATTTT. It codes for CATSRDVPSGRALTDTQYF.

This clone was counted only a few times. The chain recombines TRBV14 with TRBJ2-7, with no clear D. Per germline, CDR1 SGHDN and CDR2 FVKESK. This CDR3 has 11 amino acids. Trimming left V 6 bases short and J 3 bases short, with 6 bases between. The CDR3 coding sequence is TGTGCCAGCAGTCAAAACTACGAGCAGTACTTC. Encoded protein: CASSQNYEQYF.